What follows are 32 T cell receptor beta chains derived from one specimen sequenced in a study of shared clonotypes between healthy human individuals. Using immunoSEQ multiplex PCR, the repertoire was profiled, and TCRdb retains in-frame clones only, with some absent. The sample records around 370,000 clones, approximately 96% being singletons. The specimen sequenced was memory CD8+ T cells sorted from blood. Specified subset: CD45RO+ cells pooled with CCR7-negative TemRA cells. These receptors were taken from a man aged 30 to 45 in good health.

The rearrangement links TRBV14 to TRBJ1-1; the match to TRBD1 covers 9 bases. CDR3 length: 17 amino acids. Germline CDR1 SGHDN, CDR2 FVKESK. V shed 4 bases and J 4 bases; nucleotides not matched to a gene: 13. This CDR3 is CASSLAGTGKFGTEAFF. The CDR3 nucleotides are TGTGCCAGCAGCCTAGCCGGGACAGGGAAGTTTGGCACTGAAGCTTTCTTT.

V usage is TRBV5-4 and J usage is TRBJ2-1, with 8 bases fitting TRBD1. Per germline, CDR1 SGHNT and CDR2 YYREEE (reference sequence). The CDR3 consists of 15 residues. Germline trimming cut 3 bases from V and 6 bases from J; bases unmatched to any gene: 8. The CDR3 protein is CASSSQGTGRNEQFF. The CDR3 DNA reads TGTGCCAGCAGCTCCCAAGGGACAGGACGCAATGAGCAGTTCTTC.

This sequence joins TRBV27 and TRBJ2-1; 7 positions agree with TRBD2. The CDR3 is 16 residues long. Unmatched junction bases numbered 9, after V lost 3 bases and J lost 4 bases. Germline CDR1 is MNHEY and CDR2 is SMNVEV (reference sequence). The chain's CDR3 is CASSFGGRAGYNEQFF. The CDR3 bases are TGTGCCAGCAGTTTTGGAGGGAGAGCGGGGTACAATGAGCAGTTCTTC.

In this sample, this clone turned up once. The genes are TRBV7-8 and TRBJ2-7; TRBD2 might be the D (5 bases). The CDR3 consists of 14 residues. Deletions cut 3 bases from V and 2 bases from J, with 11 bases between. CDR1 SGHVS and CDR2 FQNEAQ come from the germline V gene. CDR3 region: CASSLLTGTYEQYF. The CDR3 nucleotides are TGTGCCAGCAGCTTGCTGACGGGAACCTACGAGCAGTACTTC.

V is TRBV6-4 and J is TRBJ2-1, with D tentatively TRBD1 or TRBD2 (6 bases each). V lost 5 bases and J 6 bases, leaving 14 bases between the germline ends. This CDR3 is 14 amino acids long. Germline-derived CDR1 and CDR2 are MRHNA and SNTAGT. The CDR3 is CASSNSGGGNEQFF. The CDR3 DNA reads TGTGCCAGCAGTAATAGCGGAGGGGGCAATGAGCAGTTCTTC.

Remarks on this clone: Different DNA sequences within this sample yield the same CDR3. The rearrangement links TRBV20-1 to TRBJ1-2; TRBD1 might be the D (6 bases). The CDR3 totals 11 residues. Deletions cut 2 bases from V and 5 bases from J, with 6 bases between. The germline V gene encodes CDR1 DFQATT and CDR2 SNEGSKA (reference sequence). The CDR3 sequence: CSARQGYGYTF. The CDR3 DNA is TGCAGTGCTAGACAGGGGTATGGCTACACCTTC.

This chain links TRBV28 with TRBJ2-2; TRBD2 aligns across 11 bases. This CDR3 is built from 20 residues. CDR1 is MDHEN, CDR2 SYDVKM, per germline. Trimming cost V 7 bases and J 5 bases; bases outside gene matches: 21. CDR3 amino acids: CASIHGGYRAASGRTGELFF. For the CDR3, the DNA is TGTGCCAGCATCCATGGTGGATATAGGGCGGCTAGCGGGAGGACCGGGGAGCTGTTTTTT.

The chain is built from TRBV28 and TRBJ1-1; D is unresolved. Germline-derived CDR1 and CDR2 are MDHEN and SYDVKM. V shed 7 bases and J shed 7 bases, with 16 bases lying between them. The CDR3 has 13 amino acids. The CDR3: CASNIPSSHEAFF. CDR3 DNA sequence: TGTGCCAGCAACATCCCCAGCTCTCATGAAGCTTTCTTT.

The chain couples TRBV5-1 to TRBJ2-7, with 9 bases that match TRBD1. Trimming removed 3 bases from V and 7 bases from J; junction bases left unmatched: 5. CDR1 is SGHRS and CDR2 is YFSETQ in the germline V gene. This CDR3 is 13 amino acids long. The CDR3 DNA reads as TGCGCCAGCAGCTATGGGACAGGGTCGGAGCAGTACTTC. Its translation is CASSYGTGSEQYF.

The gene calls are TRBV5-6 and TRBJ2-1; 7 positions match TRBD1. From germline, CDR1 is SGHDT and CDR2 YYEEEE. The CDR3 extends over 14 amino acids. The J segment lost 4 bases and the V segment lost 4 bases, leaving 5 bases of the junction unmatched. This CDR3 is CASSRDRRYNEQFF. The CDR3 nucleotides read TGTGCCAGCAGCCGGGACAGAAGGTACAATGAGCAGTTCTTC.

In DNA, the CDR3 is TGTGCCAGCAGCATTATAGCGGGAGGCCTTGGGTTCTTC. Protein sequence: CASSIIAGGLGFF. The chain has TRBV7-9 and TRBJ2-1; 10 positions agree with TRBD2. V was clipped by 5 bases and J by 15 bases; unmatched bases: 10. This CDR3 region has 13 residues. The V gene's germline CDR1 is SEHNR and CDR2 FQNEAQ (reference sequence).

The chain has TRBV6-6 and TRBJ2-7; TRBD1 is a possible D gene (6 bases). Germline V CDR1 and CDR2: MNHNY, SVGAGI (reference sequence). Trimming shortened V by 2 bases and J by 1 base, and 9 bases separated the two germline ends. The CDR3 sequence is 14 residues long. The CDR3 sequence: CASSYPGQSYEQYF. The CDR3 DNA reads TGTGCCAGCAGTTACCCAGGACAGTCCTACGAGCAGTACTTC.

The chain has TRBV4-1 and TRBJ2-5; TRBD1 matches at 7 bases. Unmatched junction bases numbered 10, after V lost 9 bases and J lost 3 bases. The CDR3 is 14 residues long. CDR1 is MGHRA and CDR2 is YSYEKL in the germline V gene. CDR3 DNA: TGCGCCAGTTCCGCCGGGACAGCAGAAGAGACCCAGTACTTC. As protein: CASSAGTAEETQYF.

The chain carries TRBV2 and TRBJ2-1; 10 nucleotides line up with TRBD2. The CDR3 totals 15 residues. J was trimmed by 0 bases and V by 8 bases; bases with no gene match: 4. Per germline, CDR1 SNHLY and CDR2 FYNNEI. This CDR3 reads CASGWTSGSYNEQFF. The CDR3 DNA reads TGTGCCAGCGGGTGGACTAGCGGCTCCTACAATGAGCAGTTCTTC.

The chain uses TRBV5-6 and TRBJ2-7, with D possibly called TRBD1 or TRBD2 (5 bases each). This CDR3 spans 11 amino acids. Germline V gene lookup returns CDR1 SGHDT and CDR2 YYEEEE. The V end lost 3 bases, the J end lost 5 bases, and 6 bases lay between the germline ends. CDR3 loop: CASSWGNEQYF. CDR3 sequence (DNA): TGTGCCAGCAGCTGGGGGAACGAGCAGTACTTC.

The CDR3 sequence: CASSQVGTGELFF. The CDR3 DNA reads TGCGCCAGCAGCCAAGTAGGGACCGGGGAGCTGTTTTTT. The chain joins TRBV4-1 to TRBJ2-2; D gene ambiguous. Trimming took off 1 base at V and 5 bases at J, with 5 bases between the two ends. CDR3 length equals 13 residues. In germline, CDR1 is MGHRA, CDR2 YSYEKL.

The V gene is TRBV5-1, the J gene TRBJ2-5, with TRBD2 matching 13 bases. The ends lost 5 bases at V and 3 bases at J; junction bases unmatched: 4. The CDR3 contains 15 residues. The germline V gene has CDR1 SGHRS and CDR2 YFSETQ. CDR3 region: CASRVGTSGKETQYF. CDR3 DNA: TGCGCCAGCAGGGTGGGGACTAGCGGGAAAGAGACCCAGTACTTC.

V is TRBV28 and J is TRBJ2-7; 7 nucleotides agree with TRBD1. The ends lost 6 bases at V and 1 base at J; junction bases unmatched: 6. Germline CDR1 MDHEN, CDR2 SYDVKM. The CDR3 runs to 14 residues. Written as DNA, the CDR3 is TGTGCCAGCAGGTCCCCGGGACAGTCCTACGAGCAGTACTTC. The encoded protein is CASRSPGQSYEQYF. The full variable domain, its missing parts supplied by reference TRBV28 and TRBJ2-7, is DVKVTQSSRYLVKRTGEKVFLECVQDMDHENMFWYRQDPGLGLRLIYFSYDVKMKEKGDIPEGYSVSREKKERFSLILESASTNQTSMYLCASRSPGQSYEQYFGPGTRLTVT.

This chain joins TRBV10-3 and TRBJ1-5, with D possibly being TRBD1 (6 bases). CDR1 and CDR2 from the germline V gene are ENHRY and SYGVKD. Trimming removed 0 bases from V and 0 bases from J, with 21 bases in between. CDR3 size: 20 residues. For the CDR3, the DNA is TGTGCCATCAGTGAGTCGACCAAAGCAGGACAGACTTATAGCAATCAGCCCCAGCATTTT. It codes for CAISESTKAGQTYSNQPQHF.

The V call is TRBV5-4, the J call TRBJ1-2; D not certain. The CDR3 consists of 12 residues. Germline CDR1 SGHNT, CDR2 YYREEE (reference sequence). The germline V and J ends were trimmed by 1 base and 6 bases, with 7 bases remaining between them. The CDR3 sequence is CASSLWGNGYTF. CDR3 nucleotide sequence: TGTGCCAGCAGCTTGTGGGGTAATGGCTACACCTTC.

The chain joins TRBV6-1 to TRBJ1-1, with TRBD1 as a possible D gene (5 bases). Germline CDR1 MNHNS, CDR2 SASEGT. The V and J ends lost 1 base and 10 bases respectively, with 13 bases between them. The CDR3 contains 13 residues. This chain's CDR3 is CASSEVVGDRAFF. DNA for the CDR3: TGTGCCAGCAGTGAAGTGGTGGGGGATCGAGCTTTCTTT.

The genes are TRBV27 and TRBJ2-2; TRBD1 might be the D (5 bases). Trimming pared 1 base from V and 5 bases from J, leaving 8 bases between. The germline V gene has CDR1 MNHEY and CDR2 SMNVEV (reference sequence). This CDR3 comprises 14 residues. The DNA for the CDR3 is TGTGCCAGCAGTTTATGGCAGGGAACCGGGGAGCTGTTTTTT. This codes for CASSLWQGTGELFF.

V gene TRBV10-3 combines with J gene TRBJ1-5; TRBD1 matches 8 bases. In germline, CDR1 is ENHRY, CDR2 SYGVKD. V was pared by 1 base and J by 3 bases, with 2 bases of the junction left unmatched. The CDR3 covers 15 residues. The DNA for the CDR3 is TGTGCCATCAGTGAGTGGGGACAGGTCAATCAGCCCCAGCATTTT. Protein product: CAISEWGQVNQPQHF.

The chain links TRBV6-5 to TRBJ1-4, with TRBD1 as a possible D gene (5 bases). Looked up from germline, CDR1 is MNHEY and CDR2 is SVGAGI. With 4 bases removed from V and 0 bases from J, the gap between germline ends came to 6 bases. This CDR3 comprises 14 residues. CDR3 DNA: TGTGCCAGCAGTTTGACAGCAACTAATGAAAAACTGTTTTTT. It specifies CASSLTATNEKLFF.

V and J are TRBV6-1 and TRBJ1-5, with a tentative D call TRBD1 (5 bases). The CDR3 is 13 amino acids. V was cut by 7 bases and J by 7 bases, with 14 bases left in between. CDR1 and CDR2 (germline): MNHNS, SASEGT. The CDR3 region is CASKAQRGQPQHF. In DNA form, the CDR3 reads TGTGCCAGCAAGGCTCAGAGGGGCCAGCCCCAGCATTTT.

The rearrangement links TRBV28 to TRBJ1-2; 7 bases agree with TRBD1. V trimming: 6 bases; J trimming: 8 bases; junction bases outside the gene matches: 9. The CDR3 is made up of 13 amino acids. The germline gives CDR1 MDHEN, CDR2 SYDVKM. The CDR3 sequence: CASSPGQLRGYTF. CDR3 bases: TGTGCCAGCAGCCCGGGACAGCTCCGGGGCTACACCTTC.

The J gene is TRBJ2-7, the V gene TRBV27; no reliable D call. The V and J ends lost 4 bases and 2 bases respectively, with 9 bases between them. From germline, CDR1 is MNHEY and CDR2 SMNVEV (reference sequence). The CDR3 spans 13 residues. CDR3 bases: TGTGCCAGCAGTTGGGCAGCTACCTACGAGCAGTACTTC. Translation gives CASSWAATYEQYF.

The rearrangement uses TRBV7-9 and TRBJ2-7; D unresolved. Per germline, CDR1 SEHNR and CDR2 FQNEAQ (reference sequence). V gave up 1 base and J gave up 2 bases, with 6 bases separating them. The CDR3 extends over 13 amino acids. CDR3 bases: TGTGCCAGCAGCTTAGGGAACCCCTACGAGCAGTACTTC. Residues: CASSLGNPYEQYF. Drawing the rest from reference TRBV7-9 and TRBJ2-7, the complete variable domain is DTGVSQNPRHKITKRGQNVTFRCDPISEHNRLYWYRQTLGQGPEFLTYFQNEAQLEKSRLLSDRFSAERPKGSFSTLEIQRTEQGDSAMYLCASSLGNPYEQYFGPGTRLTVT.

The V gene is TRBV11-2, the J gene TRBJ2-7, with D perhaps assigned TRBD1 or TRBD2 (5 bases each). Germline assignment: CDR1 SGHAT and CDR2 FQNNGV. V was cut by 4 bases and J by 7 bases, with 20 bases left in between. The CDR3 is 15 amino acids. CDR3 nucleotides: TGTGCCAGCAGCTCAAGGGGAGTTTATGTTAGGGAGCAGTACTTC. Its protein is CASSSRGVYVREQYF.

V and J are TRBV28 and TRBJ2-7, with D possibly matching TRBD1 (5 bases). The V gene lost 1 base and the J gene lost 2 bases, with 9 bases spanning the gap. The germline CDR1 and CDR2 sequences are MDHEN and SYDVKM. The CDR3 extends over 14 amino acids. The CDR3 protein is CASSLLSRAYEQYF. DNA for the CDR3: TGTGCCAGCAGTTTATTGTCCAGGGCCTACGAGCAGTACTTC.

V is TRBV28 and J is TRBJ2-1; 10 bases match TRBD1. The CDR3 is made up of 16 amino acids. Trimming at V came to 5 bases and at J to 1 base, leaving 5 bases not matched to a gene. Germline V gene data show CDR1 as MDHEN and CDR2 as SYDVKM. The CDR3 DNA follows: TGTGCCAGCAGTCGGAAGGGACAGGGGTCCTACAATGAGCAGTTCTTC. Translating it yields CASSRKGQGSYNEQFF. Full variable domain (missing parts from reference TRBV28 and TRBJ2-1): DVKVTQSSRYLVKRTGEKVFLECVQDMDHENMFWYRQDPGLGLRLIYFSYDVKMKEKGDIPEGYSVSREKKERFSLILESASTNQTSMYLCASSRKGQGSYNEQFFGPGTRLTVL.

The V call is TRBV6-5, the J call TRBJ2-5, with 8 bases matching TRBD1. The germline V gene has CDR1 MNHEY and CDR2 SVGAGI. The CDR3 runs to 16 residues. With 2 bases clipped from V and 0 bases from J, the junction kept 5 bases outside the gene matches. The CDR3 spells CASSYKRTGNQETQYF. CDR3 bases: TGTGCCAGCAGTTACAAGCGGACAGGGAACCAAGAGACCCAGTACTTC.